This T cell receptor beta chain was retrieved from a study of T cell repertoires in cytomegalovirus infection. Regarding this clonotype: Its antigen is not identified.

TCRdb re-analysed the reads in MiXCR, keeping a single row per CDR3 protein. The table lists about 770,000 distinct CDR3 sequences, approximately 32% of them singletons. The CDR3 extends over 15 amino acids. CDR1 and CDR2 from the germline V gene are LGHDT and YNNKEL (reference sequence). The J segment lost 10 bases and the V segment lost 5 bases, leaving 11 bases of the junction unmatched. The material was cultured CD8+ T cells from PBMCs, obtained from culture after CMV antigen stimulation. This TCR was recovered from a human donor in good health (CMV status not recorded). Some clones in this sample may be carry-over from other donors' samples. The rearrangement joins TRBV3-1 to TRBJ2-1, with TRBD1 matching over 10 bases. The DNA of the CDR3 is TGTGCCAGCAGCGATAGGGACAGGGGATTGGTCGAGCAGTTCTTC. It specifies CASSDRDRGLVEQFF.